The 27 T cell receptor beta chains below come from one sample, sequenced in a study of T cell repertoires in cytomegalovirus infection. MiXCR was run by TCRdb on the reads, yielding one entry per CDR3 protein. The repertoire includes 400,000 to 600,000 distinct CDR3 sequences, more than 40% of them detected once, and 43% sits in the top ten. These receptors are not linked to any known antigen. The sequencing here drew on cultured PBMCs, taken from culture after CMV antigen stimulation. The origin of the receptors is a human donor in good health (CMV status not recorded). Some clones in this sample may be carry-over from other donors' samples.

The chain uses TRBV5-4 and TRBJ2-3, with a possible D match to TRBD2 (5 bases). Germline V gene lookup returns CDR1 SGHNT and CDR2 YYREEE (reference sequence). The CDR3 consists of 14 residues. V was shortened by 3 bases and J by 6 bases, with 14 bases between the two germline ends. This CDR3 is CASSSRGARDTQYF. DNA of the CDR3: TGTGCCAGCAGCTCCCGGGGTGCCCGGGATACGCAGTATTTT. Full variable domain (rest looked up from reference TRBV5-4 and TRBJ2-3): ETGVTQSPTHLIKTRGQQVTLRCSSQSGHNTVSWYQQALGQGPQFIFQYYREEENGRGNFPPRFSGLQFPNYSSELNVNALELDDSALYLCASSSRGARDTQYFGPGTRLTVL.

The chain combines TRBV12-3 or TRBV12-4 with TRBJ1-2; weak D call: TRBD1 (6 bases). V lost 4 bases, J lost 10 bases, and 16 bases lay in between. The CDR3 consists of 13 residues. CDR3 sequence: CASSWGQRGIYTF. The CDR3, as DNA: TGTGCCAGCAGTTGGGGGCAGAGAGGGATCTACACCTTC.

This chain joins TRBV7-2 and TRBJ1-4; no clear D. Germline V gene sequence: CDR1 SGHTA, CDR2 FQGNSA. Trimming stripped 5 bases from V and 14 bases from J, with 15 bases between. CDR3 size: 12 residues. The CDR3 DNA follows: TGTGCCAGCAGCCCCTCCGGGCGGGTCCTGTTTTTT. Its translation is CASSPSGRVLFF.

The V and J genes are TRBV28 and TRBJ2-7; TRBD1 might be the D (6 bases). The CDR3 loop spans 15 amino acids. Germline assignment: CDR1 MDHEN and CDR2 SYDVKM. V shed 5 bases and J shed 2 bases, with 16 bases lying between them. The CDR3 nucleotides are TGTGCCAGCAGTAAGACCTCAGGGGTTCCCTACGAGCAGTACTTC. This encodes CASSKTSGVPYEQYF.

The V gene is TRBV7-8, the J gene TRBJ1-1; no definite D call. Trimming removed 4 bases at V and 4 bases at J, with 10 bases between. Per germline, CDR1 SGHVS and CDR2 FQNEAQ. This CDR3 comprises 13 residues. CDR3 nucleotide sequence: TGTGCCAGCAGCTCCGGACGGGGCACTGAAGCTTTCTTT. This codes for CASSSGRGTEAFF.

The chain joins TRBV15 to TRBJ2-7; D is unclear. This CDR3 contains 14 residues. Trimming shortened V by 0 bases and J by 9 bases, and 15 bases separated the two germline ends. CDR1 is LNHNV and CDR2 is YYDKDF in the germline V gene (reference sequence). The CDR3 here is CATSRDLSDPRQYF. CDR3 DNA: TGTGCCACCAGCAGAGATCTATCCGATCCACGGCAGTACTTC.

The chain recombines TRBV7-6 with TRBJ2-1; 7 bases fit TRBD1. Germline V gene data show CDR1 as SGHVS and CDR2 as FNYEAQ. Losses at the gene ends were 11 bases for V and 5 bases for J; bases not matched to a gene: 9. This CDR3 contains 13 residues. The CDR3 loop is CAVRGLDHNEQFF. The CDR3 DNA reads as TGTGCCGTAAGGGGGCTAGACCACAATGAGCAGTTCTTC. Full variable domain (missing parts from reference TRBV7-6 and TRBJ2-1): GAGVSQSPRYKVTKRGQDVALRCDPISGHVSLYWYRQALGQGPEFLTYFNYEAQQDKSGLPNDRFSAERPEGSISTLTIQRTEQRDSAMYRCAVRGLDHNEQFFGPGTRLTVL.

V usage is TRBV7-9 and J usage is TRBJ1-1; tentatively, D is TRBD1 (6 bases). Germline lookup yields CDR1 SEHNR and CDR2 FQNEAQ (reference sequence). The V end lost 10 bases, the J end lost 2 bases, and 20 bases lay between the germline ends. CDR3 length: 15 residues. The CDR3 sequence: CATHKFRGGNTEAFF. CDR3 coding DNA: TGTGCCACTCACAAGTTCAGGGGAGGAAACACTGAAGCTTTCTTT.

This clonotype showed up just a few times. The chain couples TRBV11-2 to TRBJ2-7, with 8 bases identical to TRBD1. The germline CDR1 and CDR2 sequences are SGHAT and FQNNGV. The J segment lost 0 bases and the V segment lost 1 base, leaving 8 bases of the junction unmatched. There are 17 residues in the CDR3. CDR3 loop: CASSLAPGTGVSYEQYF. CDR3 nucleotide sequence: TGTGCCAGCAGCTTAGCACCCGGGACAGGAGTCTCCTACGAGCAGTACTTC. Full variable domain (missing parts from reference TRBV11-2 and TRBJ2-7): EAGVAQSPRYKIIEKRQSVAFWCNPISGHATLYWYQQILGQGPKLLIQFQNNGVVDDSQLPKDRFSAERLKGVDSTLKIQPAKLEDSAVYLCASSLAPGTGVSYEQYFGPGTRLTVT.

The genes are TRBV20-1 and TRBJ2-1; TRBD1 agrees at 8 bases. Looked up from germline, CDR1 is DFQATT and CDR2 is SNEGSKA (reference sequence). CDR3 size: 14 residues. V gave up 5 bases and J gave up 2 bases; unmatched junction bases: 5. For the CDR3, the DNA is TGCAGTGCTCAACTACAGGGGGCCTACAATGAGCAGTTCTTC. It encodes CSAQLQGAYNEQFF.

CDR3 region: CASSRHQETQYF. The CDR3 DNA reads TGTGCCAGCAGTCGACACCAAGAGACCCAGTACTTC. The chain links TRBV6-6 to TRBJ2-5; no clear D gene. The CDR3 contains 12 residues. Trimming pared 5 bases from V and 0 bases from J, leaving 4 bases between. Per germline, CDR1 MNHNY and CDR2 SVGAGI (reference sequence).

The sample holds a few counts of this clonotype. The chain couples TRBV7-2 to TRBJ2-3, with 8 nucleotides matching TRBD1. The CDR3 length is 15 residues. Germline trimming cut 5 bases from V and 1 base from J; bases unmatched to any gene: 5. Germline values: CDR1 SGHTA, CDR2 FQGNSA. The CDR3 reads CASSPTTGGTDTQYF. For the CDR3, the DNA is TGTGCCAGCAGCCCCACGACAGGGGGCACAGATACGCAGTATTTT.

The chain joins TRBV2 to TRBJ2-5, with 7 bases matching TRBD2. V trimming: 2 bases; J trimming: 5 bases; junction bases outside the gene matches: 8. Germline CDR1 SNHLY, CDR2 FYNNEI. The CDR3 has 15 residues. The CDR3 loop reads CASSEQRENLETQYF. The CDR3 DNA reads as TGTGCCAGCAGTGAACAGCGGGAAAATTTGGAGACCCAGTACTTC.

This clonotype was detected only a few times. The chain carries TRBV7-6 and TRBJ2-1, with D tentatively TRBD2 (6 bases). The CDR3 extends over 16 amino acids. Germline CDR1 SGHVS, CDR2 FNYEAQ. The V end lost 4 bases, the J end lost 8 bases, and 21 bases lay between the germline ends. DNA for the CDR3: TGTGCCAGCAGCTCCCCGAGGGACTCCCAGGGAGATGAGCAGTTCTTC. Protein sequence: CASSSPRDSQGDEQFF.

The rearrangement joins TRBV4-3 to TRBJ1-1; maybe TRBD1 (5 bases). This CDR3 is 15 amino acids long. CDR1 is LGHNA, CDR2 YSLEER, per germline. The V end lost 4 bases, the J end lost 5 bases, and 17 bases lay between the germline ends. CDR3 amino acids: CASSPAGATGTEAFF. The CDR3 DNA sequence: TGCGCCAGCAGCCCTGCCGGGGCGACGGGGACTGAAGCTTTCTTT.

The CDR3: CASSILAAGGLYNEQFF. The CDR3 DNA is TGTGCCAGTAGTATCCTCGCAGCGGGAGGCCTCTACAATGAGCAGTTCTTC. The genes are TRBV19 and TRBJ2-1, with 9 bases that match TRBD2. CDR1 is LNHDA, CDR2 SQIVND, per germline (reference sequence). This CDR3 has 17 residues. V lost 3 bases to trimming and J lost 3 bases; unmatched junction nucleotides: 9.

The V gene is TRBV12-5, the J gene TRBJ2-1; 9 bases map to TRBD2. This CDR3 is 18 amino acids long. Germline values: CDR1 LGHNT, CDR2 FRNRAP. With 0 bases clipped from V and 2 bases from J, the junction kept 8 bases outside the gene matches. CDR3 DNA sequence: TGTGCTAGTGGTTTGGTACTCGGGCTAGCGGGACCCTACAATGAGCAGTTCTTC. The encoded protein is CASGLVLGLAGPYNEQFF.

The chain links TRBV12-3 or TRBV12-4 to TRBJ2-7, with D uncertain. V dropped 5 bases and J dropped 6 bases, with 14 bases sitting between them. CDR3 size: 13 residues. The CDR3 sequence is CASSPSRYSEQYF. CDR3 nucleotide sequence: TGTGCCAGCAGTCCCTCACGATACAGCGAGCAGTACTTC.

This clonotype was recorded a few times. The J gene is TRBJ2-1, the V gene TRBV19; D uncertain. V was cut by 6 bases and J by 4 bases, with 10 bases left in between. The CDR3 sequence is 13 residues long. CDR1 is LNHDA, CDR2 SQIVND, per germline (reference sequence). The chain's CDR3 is CASRVSLYNEQFF. The DNA of the CDR3 is TGTGCCAGTAGAGTATCCCTGTACAATGAGCAGTTCTTC. Variable domain in full (rest from reference TRBV19 and TRBJ2-1): DGGITQSPKYLFRKEGQNVTLSCEQNLNHDAMYWYRQDPGQGLRLIYYSQIVNDFQKGDIAEGYSVSREKKESFPLTVTSAQKNPTAFYLCASRVSLYNEQFFGPGTRLTVL.

V gene TRBV15 combines with J gene TRBJ1-4; no clear D gene. CDR1 and CDR2 from the germline V gene are LNHNV and YYDKDF (reference sequence). Between the trimmed V and J ends, which lost 1 base and 7 bases, there was a span of 10 bases. There are 14 residues in the CDR3. The CDR3 nucleotides are TGTGCCACCAGCAGAGTGAGGGCAGGTGAAAAACTGTTTTTT. This gives the protein CATSRVRAGEKLFF.

Ten or more counts support this clonotype. The genes are TRBV11-2 and TRBJ1-1; 7 bases map to TRBD1. The CDR3 totals 14 residues. The germline V gene has CDR1 SGHAT and CDR2 FQNNGV. Germline trimming cut 6 bases from V and 1 base from J; bases unmatched to any gene: 5. The CDR3 coding sequence is TGTGCCAGCAGGACGGGACAGACGAACACTGAAGCTTTCTTT. It yields the protein CASRTGQTNTEAFF.

V and J are TRBV7-2 and TRBJ1-3; D is unresolved. Trimming took 5 bases from V and 0 from J, leaving 8 bases between them. The germline gives CDR1 SGHTA, CDR2 FQGNSA. This CDR3 is built from 14 residues. The CDR3 protein is CASSHTFSGNTIYF. The CDR3 coding sequence is TGTGCCAGCAGCCACACCTTCTCTGGAAACACCATATATTTT.

This clonotype has just a few counts. This chain joins TRBV7-8 and TRBJ1-2, with a tentative D call TRBD1 (5 bases). The CDR3 runs to 14 residues. V lost 5 bases, J lost 4 bases, and 14 bases lay in between. The germline CDR1 and CDR2 sequences are SGHVS and FQNEAQ. CDR3 in DNA: TGTGCCAGCAGCCCTCGTGCAGGGTCCTATGGCTACACCTTC. Its translation: CASSPRAGSYGYTF.

The gene calls are TRBV12-3 or TRBV12-4 and TRBJ1-5, with a tentative D call TRBD1 (5 bases). The CDR3 totals 13 residues. V gave up 5 bases and J gave up 10 bases, with 15 bases separating them. The CDR3 bases are TGTGCCAGCAGTGGGACTGCCAGCGTTCCCCAGCATTTT. Translated: CASSGTASVPQHF.

The V call is TRBV6-1, the J call TRBJ1-5; no definite D call. V gave up 3 bases and J gave up 5 bases, with 11 bases separating them. This CDR3 spans 14 amino acids. Germline CDR1 and CDR2: MNHNS and SASEGT. CDR3 coding DNA: TGTGCCAGCAGTGAGATTTGGGGATATCAGCCCCAGCATTTT. It is translated as CASSEIWGYQPQHF.

This chain connects TRBV7-9 to TRBJ2-7; D possibly matches TRBD1 or TRBD2 (6 bases each). Germline V gene lookup returns CDR1 SEHNR and CDR2 FQNEAQ (reference sequence). The V end lost 4 bases, the J end lost 3 bases, and 22 bases lay between the germline ends. The CDR3 has 17 amino acids. CDR3 DNA: TGTGCCAGCAGCTCACCCCGCTCGTCCGGGGGCGTCTACGAGCAGTACTTC. Its protein is CASSSPRSSGGVYEQYF.

The chain links TRBV6-1 to TRBJ2-7; TRBD1 matches 7 bases. With 5 bases clipped from V and 3 bases from J, the junction kept 10 bases outside the gene matches. Germline lookup yields CDR1 MNHNS and CDR2 SASEGT. The CDR3 is made up of 15 amino acids. CDR3 region: CASSRPGTVLYEQYF. Here the CDR3 DNA reads TGTGCCAGCAGTCGCCCCGGGACAGTCCTCTACGAGCAGTACTTC.